The 19 T cell receptor beta chains below all came from one sample that was sequenced in a study of shared clonotypes between healthy human individuals. Some clones are missing from TCRdb's copy, which holds only in-frame ones; the method was immunoSEQ multiplex PCR. The sample holds hundreds of thousands of clones, roughly three quarters seen once. What was sequenced was PBMCs. The receptors here all came from a middle-aged woman in good health. Some clones in this sample may be carry-over from other donors' samples.

This clone showed up just a few times. The genes are TRBV2 and TRBJ2-7; tentatively, D is TRBD2 (5 bases). This CDR3 has 12 amino acids. In germline, CDR1 is SNHLY, CDR2 FYNNEI. Trimming shortened V by 8 bases and J by 3 bases, and 11 bases separated the two germline ends. The CDR3 spells CASGSSGYEQYF. The CDR3 DNA reads as TGTGCCAGCGGGAGCAGCGGCTACGAGCAGTACTTC.

This clone appeared a single time. V and J are TRBV2 and TRBJ1-2; maybe TRBD1 (5 bases). Germline CDR1 and CDR2: SNHLY and FYNNEI. Trimming removed 4 bases at V and 8 bases at J, with 14 bases between. This CDR3 is built from 13 residues. CDR3 residues: CASSGGQGGGYTF. The DNA for the CDR3 is TGTGCCAGCAGTGGTGGGCAGGGAGGCGGCTACACCTTC.

The V gene is TRBV10-2, the J gene TRBJ2-3, with TRBD2 matching 10 bases. This CDR3 comprises 15 residues. Germline V gene data show CDR1 as WSHSY and CDR2 as SAAADI. V lost 4 bases and J lost 4; bases outside the gene matches: 5. The CDR3 reads CASSGSGRRADTQYF. The CDR3 DNA is TGCGCCAGCAGTGGTAGCGGGAGGCGTGCAGATACGCAGTATTTT.

This clone was seen repeatedly, ten times or more. In the same sample, other DNA sequences code for this CDR3. The chain joins TRBV10-3 to TRBJ1-1; D perhaps matches TRBD1 (6 bases). The germline CDR1 and CDR2 sequences are ENHRY and SYGVKD. This CDR3 has 18 amino acids. Deletions cut 0 bases from V and 0 bases from J, with 17 bases between. CDR3: CAISESWGARNMNTEAFF. DNA of the CDR3: TGTGCCATCAGTGAGTCGTGGGGGGCGCGCAATATGAACACTGAAGCTTTCTTT.

This clone came up a few times. CDR3 in DNA: TGTGCCAGCAGCGACCCTCTTTCCTGGGGGGGCGAGCAGTACTTC. This translates into CASSDPLSWGGEQYF. J is TRBJ2-7 and V is TRBV7-8; 7 positions match TRBD2. The CDR3 totals 15 residues. The germline gives CDR1 SGHVS, CDR2 FQNEAQ. The junction had 13 bases not matched to a gene; V was cut back by 5 bases and J by 6 bases. The entire variable domain, with the rest obtained from reference TRBV7-8 and TRBJ2-7, is as follows: GAGVSQSPRYKVAKRGQDVALRCDPISGHVSLFWYQQALGQGPEFLTYFQNEAQLDKSGLPSDRFFAERPEGSVSTLKIQRTQQEDSAVYLCASSDPLSWGGEQYFGPGTRLTVT.

J is TRBJ2-2 and V is TRBV5-4; the D call may be TRBD1 or TRBD2 (6 bases each). V lost 4 bases to trimming and J lost 6 bases, with 19 bases between them. Germline CDR1 and CDR2: SGHNT and YYREEE (reference sequence). CDR3 length equals 16 residues. The CDR3 sequence: CASSPPRGRDAGELFF. The CDR3 coding sequence is TGTGCCAGCAGCCCACCCCGGGGGCGCGACGCCGGGGAGCTGTTTTTT.

The rearrangement uses TRBV6-1 and TRBJ2-7, with 10 bases lining up with TRBD1. The CDR3 is 13 residues long. The germline V gene has CDR1 MNHNS and CDR2 SASEGT. The junction had 5 bases not matched to a gene; V was cut back by 11 bases and J by 1 base. CDR3 nucleotides: TGTGCCCGACAGGGGGCAAGGTCCTACGAGCAGTACTTC. The encoded protein is CARQGARSYEQYF.

Concerning this clone itself: A much larger clone sits a single nucleotide away, making a read error possible. This sample includes further DNA sequences coding for the same CDR3. This sequence joins TRBV9 and TRBJ1-3; no clear D. Trimming shortened V by 0 bases and J by 4 bases, and 8 bases separated the two germline ends. Germline loops: CDR1 SGDLS, CDR2 YYNGEE. The CDR3 covers 14 residues. Here the CDR3 reads CASSVGDNGNTIYF. CDR3 bases: TGTGCCAGCAGCGTAGGAGACAACGGAAACACCATATATTTT.

The CDR3: CASSFSSYEQYF. Here the CDR3 DNA reads TGTGCCAGCAGCTTTTCCTCCTACGAGCAGTACTTC. This chain joins TRBV28 and TRBJ2-7; D is ambiguous. Germline V gene data show CDR1 as MDHEN and CDR2 as SYDVKM. The CDR3 extends over 12 amino acids. The V and J ends lost 6 bases and 0 bases respectively, with 6 bases between them. Full variable domain (missing parts from reference TRBV28 and TRBJ2-7): DVKVTQSSRYLVKRTGEKVFLECVQDMDHENMFWYRQDPGLGLRLIYFSYDVKMKEKGDIPEGYSVSREKKERFSLILESASTNQTSMYLCASSFSSYEQYFGPGTRLTVT.

This clone occurred a few times. The chain combines TRBV19 with TRBJ1-2, with D unresolved. Per germline, CDR1 LNHDA and CDR2 SQIVND (reference sequence). V lost 7 bases, J lost 2 bases, and 20 bases lay in between. There are 16 residues in the CDR3. The CDR3 DNA follows: TGTGCCAGTATGGCTGGATGGCCAGGAGGCAACTATGGCTACACCTTC. It translates to CASMAGWPGGNYGYTF.

The CDR3 loop is CASSLRVTGTRNTGELFF. The CDR3 nucleotides read TGCGCCAGCAGCTTGCGCGTAACCGGGACTCGCAACACCGGGGAGCTGTTTTTT. The rearrangement uses TRBV5-1 and TRBJ2-2, with D possibly TRBD2 on 6 matching bases. The CDR3 has 18 amino acids. Per germline, CDR1 SGHRS and CDR2 YFSETQ. V lost 1 base to trimming and J lost 2 bases, with 18 bases between them.

With respect to this clone: This may be a read error, as it is one base from a much larger clone. The chain is built from TRBV6-4 and TRBJ1-2, with TRBD1 as a possible D gene (6 bases). Looked up from germline, CDR1 is MRHNA and CDR2 is SNTAGT. CDR3 length: 15 residues. Trimming removed 2 bases at V and 8 bases at J, with 18 bases between. DNA of the CDR3: TGTGCCAGCAGTGACAGATCGGAGGGGGGCGGAGGCTACACCTTC. This translates into CASSDRSEGGGGYTF.

The chain combines TRBV28 with TRBJ1-2, with D possibly TRBD1 on 6 matching bases. Per the germline V gene, CDR1 is MDHEN and CDR2 is SYDVKM. The CDR3 covers 14 residues. V dropped 8 bases and J dropped 1 base, with 14 bases sitting between them. The CDR3 is CASRAGGHNYGYTF. The CDR3 nucleotides are TGTGCCAGCCGGGCGGGGGGGCATAACTATGGCTACACCTTC.

The V and J genes are TRBV6-5 and TRBJ1-1, with D tentatively TRBD1 (5 bases). Germline values: CDR1 MNHEY, CDR2 SVGAGI. The germline V and J ends were trimmed by 7 bases and 0 bases, with 15 bases remaining between them. This CDR3 is 15 amino acids long. CDR3 in amino acids: CASTLGGDLNTEAFF. The CDR3 DNA reads as TGTGCCAGCACTCTCGGGGGGGACCTGAACACTGAAGCTTTCTTT.

CDR3 sequence: CASRDLAGGETNGELFF. CDR3 DNA: TGCGCCAGCAGGGACCTAGCGGGAGGGGAAACTAACGGGGAGCTGTTTTTT. The chain links TRBV10-2 to TRBJ2-2; 12 bases match TRBD2. V was pared by 6 bases and J by 7 bases, with 12 bases of the junction left unmatched. This CDR3 has 17 amino acids. Looked up from germline, CDR1 is WSHSY and CDR2 is SAAADI.

This chain uses TRBV30 with TRBJ1-1; the D is unclear. CDR1 is GTSNPN and CDR2 is SVGIG in the germline V gene (reference sequence). This CDR3 region has 11 residues. Deletions cut 4 bases from V and 7 bases from J, with 10 bases between. In DNA, the CDR3 is TGTGCCTGGACAGGACTAAGTGAAGCTTTCTTT. Protein sequence: CAWTGLSEAFF.

The chain couples TRBV6-6 to TRBJ2-3, with D perhaps matching TRBD2 (6 bases). The germline V gene has CDR1 MNHNY and CDR2 SVGAGI (reference sequence). The V gene lost 10 bases and the J gene lost 1 base, with 15 bases spanning the gap. This CDR3 spans 14 amino acids. The CDR3 here is CATQGGLRTDTQYF. The CDR3 coding sequence is TGTGCCACCCAGGGAGGTTTGCGCACAGATACGCAGTATTTT.

This clone showed up many times. Other nucleotide sequences in the sample specify the same CDR3. This chain connects TRBV30 to TRBJ1-5; D is uncertain. The V end was cut by 4 bases, the J end by 2 bases, with 12 bases between. Per the germline V gene, CDR1 is GTSNPN and CDR2 is SVGIG (reference sequence). CDR3 length: 14 amino acids. The CDR3 region is CAWTAGQGNQPQHF. In DNA form, the CDR3 reads TGTGCCTGGACCGCGGGTCAGGGCAATCAGCCCCAGCATTTT.

The CDR3: CASSLRGGLGETQYF. The CDR3 DNA reads TGTGCCAGCAGTTTACGCGGGGGCCTCGGAGAGACCCAGTACTTC. This chain uses TRBV28 with TRBJ2-5; the D gene is possibly TRBD2 (7 bases). The germline CDR1 and CDR2 sequences are MDHEN and SYDVKM. The CDR3 sequence is 15 residues long. Trimming took off 2 bases at V and 4 bases at J, with 14 bases between the two ends.